The TCR beta chain described here comes from a study of T cells in Graves' hyperthyroidism and ophthalmopathy. Newly diagnosed hyperthyroidism patients aged 18 to 65 years had disease lasting under 2 months. RNA transcripts served as the template for amplifying TCR beta CDR3 regions. The HTBI primer set drove a first-round RT-PCR of the TCR CDR3. Via MiXCR, TCRdb re-called the multiplex PCR reads, giving one row per CDR3 protein. The sample contains about 550,000 distinct CDR3 sequences, less than 25% of which appear only once. The length of the CDR3 is 11 residues. V lost 5 bases and J 6 bases, leaving 8 bases between the germline ends. This clonotype was seen at least ten times.

The specimen was blood. The V call is TRBV12-3 or TRBV12-4, the J call TRBJ2-7; no clear D. This sequence was found in a man aged 18 to 30 with Graves' hyperthyroidism. The DNA for the CDR3 is TGTGCCAGCAGTCTCTTCACCGAGCAGTACTTC. Amino acid sequence: CASSLFTEQYF.